The present TCR beta chain was sequenced within a study of T cell responses to AZD1222 COVID-19 vaccine (dated by TCRdb to the early 2020s). About the study as a whole: Because spike-specific TCR depth and breadth did not differ between the two schedules, AZD1222 recipients who got a second dose at roughly 4 weeks were pooled with those who got a second dose at roughly 12 weeks. A total of approximately 240 trial participants underwent TCR sequencing, of whom about 200 received two doses of AZD1222 and about 25 received two doses of the MenACWY control vaccine. Trial participants were enrolled by age into subgroups of 18-55, 56-69 and 70-plus years, and about 150, 27 and 61 TCR-sequenced participants, respectively, were included in these subgroups.

The CDR3 regions of human TCRbeta chains were analyzed by immunosequencing. The authors processed their data as follows. Repertoire TCRs were matched against a reference library of SARS-CoV-2-specific TCRs generated with the MIRA antigen-specificity platform. Breadth was defined as the fraction of unique TCRs that were SARS-CoV-2-associated. Depth was defined as the fraction of total T cells that were SARS-CoV-2-associated. Using the MIRA data, each spike-specific TCR was mapped to the spike region that the TCR reacts to and placed in a CD4 or CD8 class. Log10-transformed breadth and depth values were compared by one-way ANOVA with Sidak's multiple comparisons tests. In TCRdb, the immuneACCESS table is reduced to in-frame sequences with V and J assigned. These tables do not hold every clone; where another copy was compared, an unresolved V gene accounts for under half, and the others remain unexplained. V and J calls and clone size are copied from that table; D and trimming were computed from the DNA. Present in this sample are 150,000 to 200,000 clones, around 94% of which were seen just once. The top ten hold 2.6% of the sample.

The CDR1 and CDR2 encoded by the germline V gene (reference sequence) are LNHDA and SQIVND. Its CDR3 holds 14 amino acids, cysteine through phenylalanine. Just CDR3 DNA is preserved here, 42 bases in frame from base 1. V and J lose 7 bases and 2 bases, and a span of 12 bases separates them. The time point label of this sample denotes: baseline before first vaccination. The vaccinee samples were drawn from two UK trials, COV001 and COV002, one of which was a single-blind randomized controlled phase 2/3 trial testing AZD1222 (ChAdOx1 nCoV-19) in healthy adults. For TCRbeta chain sequencing, PBMC samples were collected from trial participants at day 0 and at day 28 after the second dose. As concerns this clone: Its antigen is not yet known. Base-call qualities are not available, and no considerably larger clone is one nucleotide away.

The investigation overall reported the following: Because no day 14 peak-response samples were available, the repertoires could be characterized only after the peak T cell response. The 56-69-year group was small, and its depth increase did not reach significance, likely because of low power. The whole spike protein was spanned by vaccine-associated CD4 TCRs, and dominant responses were seen in regions 160-218 and 743-854. After two AZD1222 doses, spike-specific TCR breadth and depth were significantly higher than at day 0 and than in MenACWY recipients. Reportedly, close to half of the unique spike-specific TCRs recognized epitopes lying outside the regions that are mutated in the B.1.351 and B.1.1.7 variants. Conclusions about previously exposed vaccinees are limited because only six or seven AZD1222 recipients were SARS-CoV-2 seropositive at baseline. Participants were mostly white British and included more females than males, and it was suggested by the authors that clonal diversity may have been underestimated.

The chain links TRBV19 with TRBJ1-5; a tentative D match to TRBD1 spans 6 bases. The TCR was taken from an adult in good health. The sample consisted of peripheral blood, taken on day 0 of AZD1222 vaccination. The DNA sequence reads TGTGCCAGTACCCCGGACAGCGGCAATCAGCCCCAGCATTTT. Its protein product is CASTPDSGNQPQHF.